One sample yielded the 2 T cell receptor beta chains listed below, sequenced in a study of shared clonotypes between healthy human individuals. The method was immunoSEQ multiplex PCR; TCRdb's version includes in-frame clones alone and lacks a portion of them. Of approximately 1,000,000 clones in the sample, roughly 74% were seen once. Sequencing was carried out using memory CD4+ T cells from PBMCs. Regarding subset: CD45RA-negative fraction. The source of these receptors is a man between 18 and 35 years old in good health. Some clones in this sample may be carry-over from other donors' samples.

The genes are TRBV27 and TRBJ1-1, with 7 bases that match TRBD1. The CDR3 loop spans 14 amino acids. The V segment lost 4 bases and the J segment 1 base; nucleotides outside the gene matches: 3. Germline assignment: CDR1 MNHEY and CDR2 SMNVEV (reference sequence). The CDR3 DNA reads as TGTGCCAGCAGTTCAGGGGGAAAGAACACTGAAGCTTTCTTT. Protein sequence: CASSSGGKNTEAFF.

This rearrangement joins TRBV7-2 to TRBJ1-1; D ambiguous. Germline V gives CDR1 SGHTA, CDR2 FQGNSA. V dropped 2 bases and J dropped 4 bases, with 14 bases sitting between them. CDR3 length: 15 amino acids. The CDR3 region is CASSLIRASGTEAFF. As DNA, the CDR3 is TGTGCCAGCAGCTTAATTAGGGCCTCAGGCACTGAAGCTTTCTTT.